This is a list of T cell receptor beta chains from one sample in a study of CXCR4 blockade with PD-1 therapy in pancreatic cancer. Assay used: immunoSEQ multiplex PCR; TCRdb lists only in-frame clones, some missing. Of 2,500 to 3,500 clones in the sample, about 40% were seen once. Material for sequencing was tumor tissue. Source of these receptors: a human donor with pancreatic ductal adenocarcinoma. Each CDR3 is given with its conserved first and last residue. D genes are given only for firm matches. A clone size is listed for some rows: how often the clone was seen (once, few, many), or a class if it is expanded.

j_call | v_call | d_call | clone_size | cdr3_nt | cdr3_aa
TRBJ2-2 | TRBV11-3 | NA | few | TGTGCCAGCAGCTTGGCAGGGGATGGCACCGGGGAGCTGTTTTTT | CASSLAGDGTGELFF
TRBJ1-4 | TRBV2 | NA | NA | TGTGCCAGCAGTCCCGGGACCCCGACGGAAAAACTGTTTTTT | CASSPGTPTEKLFF
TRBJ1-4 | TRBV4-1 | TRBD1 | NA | TGCGCCAGCAGCCAAGGGACAGGTCCAACTAATGAAAAACTGTTTTTT | CASSQGTGPTNEKLFF
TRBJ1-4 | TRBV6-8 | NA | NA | TGTGCCAGCAGTGTACTGGAGGGTCAGAATGAAAAACTGTTTTTT | CASSVLEGQNEKLFF
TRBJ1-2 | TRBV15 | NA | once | TGTGCCACCAGCAGAGATCTACAGGGAGATGGCTACACCTTC | CATSRDLQGDGYTF
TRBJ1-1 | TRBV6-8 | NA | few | TGTGCCAGCTTACTAATCGCCGGGGAAATGAACACTGAAGCTTTCTTT | CASLLIAGEMNTEAFF
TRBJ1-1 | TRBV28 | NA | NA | TGTGCCAGCAGGTTCCCCATCGAAGGGAACACTGAAGCTTTCTTT | CASRFPIEGNTEAFF
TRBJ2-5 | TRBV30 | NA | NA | TGTGCCTGGAATGTGAGAGATCGGGGGTCTACCCAGTACTTC | CAWNVRDRGSTQYF
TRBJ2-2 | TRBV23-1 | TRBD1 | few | TGCGCCAGCAGCTTGGCCGGTTGGGACAGGGGTGGGGAGCTGTTTTTT | CASSLAGWDRGGELFF
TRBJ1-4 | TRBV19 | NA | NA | TGTGCCAGTAGTACAACTAGTGCTAATGAAAAACTGTTTTTT | CASSTTSANEKLFF
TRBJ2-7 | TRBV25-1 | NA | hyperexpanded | TGTGCCAGCAATGTGTCAGAAACTCGACCTCCATCATACGAGCAGTACTTC | CASNVSETRPPSYEQYF
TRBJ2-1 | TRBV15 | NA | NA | TGTGCCACCAGCATTCGACAGGAAAAAAATGAGCAGTTCTTC | CATSIRQEKNEQFF
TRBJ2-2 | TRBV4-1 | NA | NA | TGCGCCAGCAGCCAAGATAATGTGAGGGGAACCGGGGAGCTGTTTTTT | CASSQDNVRGTGELFF
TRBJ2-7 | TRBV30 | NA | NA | TGTGCCTGGAGTATGGAAGGGGAGCAGTACTTC | CAWSMEGEQYF
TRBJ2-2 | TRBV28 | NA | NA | TGTGCCAGCAGTTTTCAGGCTCCGAACACCGGGGAGCTGTTTTTT | CASSFQAPNTGELFF
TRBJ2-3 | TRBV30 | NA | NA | TGTGCCTGGAGACTACCATACCGGGACCCCACGGGCACAGATACGCAGTATTTT | CAWRLPYRDPTGTDTQYF
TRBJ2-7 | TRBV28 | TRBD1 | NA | TGTGCCAGCATCCCGGGACAGGGCTCCGAGCAGTACTTC | CASIPGQGSEQYF
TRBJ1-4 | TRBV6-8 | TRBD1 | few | TGTGCCAGCAGAGACAGGGGTCGCCTTAGTGAAAAACTGTTTTTT | CASRDRGRLSEKLFF
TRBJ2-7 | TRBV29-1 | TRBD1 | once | TGCAGCGTTGAAGAACAGGGGTCCCTCAGCTCCTACGAGCAGTACTTC | CSVEEQGSLSSYEQYF
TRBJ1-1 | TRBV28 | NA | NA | TGTGCCAGCAGTTTAAGGGCACCAATGAACACTGAAGCTTTCTTT | CASSLRAPMNTEAFF
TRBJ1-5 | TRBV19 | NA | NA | TGTGCCACCACCATACCCGGGGGACAGCCCCAGCATTTT | CATTIPGGQPQHF
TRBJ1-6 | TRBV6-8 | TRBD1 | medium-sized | TGTGCCAGCAGACACGGGACAGGGGGTAATTCACCCCTCCACTTT | CASRHGTGGNSPLHF
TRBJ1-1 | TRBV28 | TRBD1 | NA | TGTGCCAGCAGTTCTGGACAGGGGATGGATGCTTTCTTT | CASSSGQGMDAFF
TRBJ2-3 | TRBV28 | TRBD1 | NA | TGTGCCAGCAGTTTAGGACAGGGGGCGAGAGATACAGATACGCAGTATTTT | CASSLGQGARDTDTQYF
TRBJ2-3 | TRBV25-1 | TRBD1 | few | TGTGCCAGCAGTTATACAGGGGGCGATACGCAGTATTTT | CASSYTGGDTQYF
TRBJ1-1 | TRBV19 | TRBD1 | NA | TGTGCCAGTAGGGTGACAGGGCTCGCTTTCTTT | CASRVTGLAFF
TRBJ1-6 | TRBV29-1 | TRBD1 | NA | TGCAGCGTTTCAACCGGGACAGGAAATTCACCCCTCCACTTT | CSVSTGTGNSPLHF
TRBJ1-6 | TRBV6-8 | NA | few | TGTGCCAGCAGACCAGGACGGGGCTCTAATTCACCCCTCCACTTT | CASRPGRGSNSPLHF
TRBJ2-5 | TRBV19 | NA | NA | TGTGCCAGTAGTAGAGGGCTCCAAGAGACCCAGTACTTC | CASSRGLQETQYF
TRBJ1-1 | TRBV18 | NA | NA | TGTGCCAGCTCACCACCGACGGGTGCGGGCACTGAAGCTTTCTTT | CASSPPTGAGTEAFF
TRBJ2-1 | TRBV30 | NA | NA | TGTGCCTGGAGCATCGAAATAGACAATGAGCAGTTCTTC | CAWSIEIDNEQFF
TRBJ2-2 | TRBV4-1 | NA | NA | TGCGCCAGCAGCCAAGGACAAGCAACCGGGGAGCTGTTTTTT | CASSQGQATGELFF
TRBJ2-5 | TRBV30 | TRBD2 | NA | TGTGCCTGGAGCTCTAGCGGTCAAGAGACCCAGTACTTC | CAWSSSGQETQYF
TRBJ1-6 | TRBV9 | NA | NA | TGTGCCAGCAGCGTACGGGATAATTCACCCCTCCACTTT | CASSVRDNSPLHF
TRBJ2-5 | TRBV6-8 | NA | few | TGTGCCAGCAGTTACTCAGGCAGACCTCAAGAGACCCAGTACTTC | CASSYSGRPQETQYF
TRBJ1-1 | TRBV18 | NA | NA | TGTGCCAGCTCACCAGTGCAGGAGAACACTGAAGCTTTCTTT | CASSPVQENTEAFF
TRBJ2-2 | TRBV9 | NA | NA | TGTGCCAGCAGGGGATCGAACACCGGGGAGCTGTTTTTT | CASRGSNTGELFF
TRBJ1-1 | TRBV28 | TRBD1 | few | TGTGCCAGCAGTCCCCCAGACAGGGTCGACACTGAAGCTTTCTTT | CASSPPDRVDTEAFF
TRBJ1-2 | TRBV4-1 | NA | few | TGCGCCAGCAGCCAAACCACCGACAGGAGTATCTATGGCTACACCTTC | CASSQTTDRSIYGYTF
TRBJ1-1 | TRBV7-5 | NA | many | TGTGCCAGCAGCTTTCCGAGGGCCAGGGTGAATACTGAAGCTTTCTTT | CASSFPRARVNTEAFF
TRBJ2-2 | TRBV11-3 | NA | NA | TGTGCCAGCAGCTTAGAGGCCGGAGGTGCCGGGGAGCTGTTTTTT | CASSLEAGGAGELFF
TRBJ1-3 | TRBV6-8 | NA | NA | TGTGCCAGCACCCTCGCCCTTTCGGACAGTGCAAGAAACACCATATATTTT | CASTLALSDSARNTIYF
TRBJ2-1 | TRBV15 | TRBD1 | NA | TGTGCCACCAGCAGCCGGGACAGATCCAATGAGCAGTTCTTC | CATSSRDRSNEQFF
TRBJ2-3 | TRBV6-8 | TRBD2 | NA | TGTGCCAGCAGTGACTCCGTCGGGACTAGCGGGGCAGATACGCAGTATTTT | CASSDSVGTSGADTQYF
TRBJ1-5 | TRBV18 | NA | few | TGTGCCAGCTCACCGGGTCTTAGCAATCAGCCCCAGCATTTT | CASSPGLSNQPQHF
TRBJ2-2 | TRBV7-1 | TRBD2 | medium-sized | TGTGCCAGCAGCCTTGAGGCCGGGAGGGCAGTAACCGGGGAGCTGTTTTTT | CASSLEAGRAVTGELFF
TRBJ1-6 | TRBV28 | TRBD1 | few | TGTGCCAGCAGTGCCCGGACAGGCTCCTATAATTCACCCCTCCACTTT | CASSARTGSYNSPLHF
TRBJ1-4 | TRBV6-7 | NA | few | TGTGCCAGCCAACGACAGGTTAATGAAAAACTGTTTTTT | CASQRQVNEKLFF
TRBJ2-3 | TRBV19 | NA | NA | TGTGCCAGTAGTATTTCTAGACGAGGGGCTACGCAGTATTTT | CASSISRRGATQYF
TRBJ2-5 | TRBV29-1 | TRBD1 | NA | TGCAGCGTTGCTCGAGGGACAGGGGGGCAAGAGACCCAGTACTTC | CSVARGTGGQETQYF
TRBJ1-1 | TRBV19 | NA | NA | TGTGCCAGTACCTTACAGGCTGGGAACACTGAAGCTTTCTTT | CASTLQAGNTEAFF
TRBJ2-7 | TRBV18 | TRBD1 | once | TGTGCCAGCTCACCGCCGACAGGGCTAGTAGGGTACGAGCAGTACTTC | CASSPPTGLVGYEQYF
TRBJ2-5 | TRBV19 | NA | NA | TGTGCCAGTAGTATAGATTTACAGACAAACCAGTACTTC | CASSIDLQTNQYF
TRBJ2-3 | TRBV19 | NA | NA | TGTGCCAGTAGTATGGCGGACTCCTGGGCCGCAGATACGCAGTATTTT | CASSMADSWAADTQYF